This T cell receptor (beta chain) derives from a study of cytomegalovirus exposure and HLA in healthy donors (dated by TCRdb to about 2017). About the full investigation: An earlier analysis of 587 of the donors reported roughly 270 Gb of sequence data and more than 90 million unique TCR beta sequences from about 200 million T cells. Approximately 300 gigabases of sequencing data and around 85 million unique TCR sequences made up an early release that covered 500 to 650 HLA-typed donors. Among the roughly 380 genotyped donors, around 81% belonged to the genetic ancestry cluster associated with self-reported Caucasian donors. The aim of the study was to test whether cataloging public T cell receptors could identify signatures of past pathogen exposure. The study used immunosequencing to profile the T cell repertoires of more than 650 subjects and linked those repertoires to cytomegalovirus serostatus. Along with the approximately 600-subject first cohort, a separate validation cohort of over a hundred different subjects was used. To predict cytomegalovirus infection status, the study brought together high-throughput TCR immunosequencing, statistical association of individual TCRs with disease status, and machine learning. A later analysis re-examined previously published TCR beta repertoires from about 700 donors and added high-resolution HLA genotyping to investigate patterns of TCR occurrence. The later analysis used no new phenotypic data to find candidate immune exposures, relying instead on TCR beta sequences and their occurrence across donors. An earlier analysis of approximately 580 of the donors used high-throughput TCR beta sequencing to judge whether each TCR beta V gene segment behaved as functional or pseudogenic. Donor age, sex, ethnicity and CMV serostatus were compiled together with the repertoire data. A later genetic analysis used genome-wide SNP genotypes for about 65% of the roughly 700 donors, treating that subset as a discovery cohort. All discovery cohort repertoires had been generated on a single sequencing platform. HLA typing included class I and class II loci at four-digit resolution. The number of typed donors differed by locus: about 629-630 for A, B, C, DRB1 and DQB1; 522 for DQA1; approximately 600 for DPA1; and roughly 490 for DPB1. Because of strong linkage in the cohort, four or five DR-DQ haplotypes were treated as single units for association and clustering. Among some 410 genotyped donors of the cohort, an average of roughly 230,000 unique TCR beta nucleotide sequences was sequenced per donor, of which about 19% were non-productive. Overall results and qualifications from the work: Broadly in line with IMGT annotations, most TCR beta V segments showed up in productive rearrangements about 87% or about 30% of the time in an earlier analysis of around 600 of the donors. In a later analysis, several top co-occurrence clusters were reported to appear linked to parvovirus B19, influenza, CMV and Epstein-Barr virus. A later analysis associated roughly 17,000 TCR beta sequences with specific HLA alleles at a false discovery rate of 0.05. A further reported finding was that TCR beta sequences accurately predicted the HLA-A and HLA-B alleles for most subjects in the first cohort. Linkage disequilibrium might explain the correlated functional status among segregating V segments, but an unknown experimental factor could not be excluded. The study gave a list of some 150 TCR beta chains associated with cytomegalovirus. Compared with equally common non-associated chains, HLA-associated TCR beta chains in a later analysis were more clonally expanded and had lower generation probabilities. Most CMV-associated TCR beta chains appeared to be HLA-restricted in a later analysis, and the HLA associations seemed to be driven largely by CMV exposure. Immune exposure information for the cohort was limited to CMV serostatus. A later analysis found that TCR association rates varied across HLA loci, with DRB1 alleles showing the most associated TCRs and HLA-C alleles the fewest. When HLA alleles, especially DR and DQ, strongly co-occurred, attributing TCR associations to individual alleles was difficult. A few of the identified cytomegalovirus-associated TCR beta chains were confirmed in vitro to be specific for cytomegalovirus antigens. The cohort was sequenced for TCR beta chains only, and without alpha or paired-chain data the features that could be detected were limited. The 87-base-pair reads could not distinguish some IMGT-functional V segments, including TRBV6-2 and TRBV6-3, so those segments were excluded. A group of highly shared sequence variants was considered likely to be a technical artifact of the sequencing pipeline. While some public TCRs were present in many individuals, most TCR sequences turned up only very rarely across donors. V-gene and J-gene trimming of TCR beta chains was associated with a missense DCLRE1C variant in a later genetic analysis, and the association was replicated in an independent cohort. The earlier analysis of about 600 of the donors excluded roughly 17 rarely observed V segments, including chromosome 9 orphons, because counts were too low. Because some donors lacked HLA typing at each locus, the association tests relied only on the typed subset. Presence/absence analyses assumed roughly uniform sequencing depth across donors, an assumption that may not hold. A later genetic analysis reported fewer N-insertions in productive TCRs among donors in an Asian-associated ancestry cluster than the roughly 700-donor mean. The classifier was reported to diagnose cytomegalovirus status with high specificity and sensitivity in both the original cohort and the validation cohort. The authors suggested that the approach could potentially be extended to other disease states and immunological phenotypes.

From a lookup of the germline V gene, CDR1 and CDR2 are MNHEY and SVGAGI. The CDR3 runs 11 amino acids, cysteine and phenylalanine included. Solely the CDR3 DNA is kept, with 33 bases framed from the first base. The method was the immunoSEQ multiplex PCR assay. A mixture of 60 forward primers for TCR Vbeta segments and 13 reverse primers for TCR Jbeta segments was used in the multiplex PCR. A multiplex PCR assay on genomic DNA amplified the CDR3 region of rearranged TCR beta genes. The Illumina HiSeq System was used to sequence the amplified TCR beta libraries as 87-base-pair reads. The paper's processing steps were these. A later analysis tallied roughly 78 million unique TCR beta chains across the approximately 670 repertoires, and roughly 11 million of those chains were shared by two or more donors. Raw reads were error-corrected and collapsed into unique sequences by a nearest-neighbor algorithm in which closely related sequences were merged to remove PCR and sequencing errors. CDR3 sequences were aligned to IMGT reference sequences to assign V, D and J gene segments. For a sequence to be retained, a match of at least six nucleotides to both a V gene segment and a J gene segment was required. Rearrangements were called productive when the CDR3 lacked stop codons and stayed in frame with V and J; all others were non-productive. Following IMGT convention, CDR3 was defined as the stretch from the second conserved V-encoded cysteine up to the conserved J-encoded phenylalanine. The earlier analysis of about 590 of the donors excluded sequences that lacked an unambiguous match to a single V gene segment. In an earlier analysis of about 590 of the donors, a V segment was called functional when productive rearrangements were above 56.7%, and segregating when the standard deviation between donors exceeded 5%. A statistical classification framework was developed to diagnose cytomegalovirus status using the catalog of TCR beta chain sequences. In a later analysis, TCR nucleotide sequences were compared against IMGT/GENE-DB human TR gene sequences so that V and J genes could be assigned. The TCRdist pipeline was used in a later analysis to assign CDR3 sequences and most-parsimonious VDJ recombination scenarios. In a later analysis, each TCR beta chain was defined by its CDR3 amino acid sequence together with its V-gene family, and reads without a unique V-gene family were excluded. A later analysis removed 592 highly shared, low-generation-probability nucleotide sequences to deal with suspected cross-contamination and a sequencing artifact. In a later analysis, a clonal expansion index for each public chain was calculated from normalized within-repertoire ranks of inferred template counts. Generation probabilities in a later analysis came from a VDJ recombination model fitted to out-of-frame rearrangements, and those results were checked against IGoR. A later analysis scored TCR-TCR, TCR-HLA and TCR-CMV co-occurrence with hypergeometric tests, applying a repertoire-size bias correction to TCR pairs. To estimate false discovery rates, a later analysis permuted the HLA or CMV assignments 20 times. A later analysis grouped co-occurring TCRs with DBSCAN, adding TCRdist sequence similarity when clustering within HLA-allele-positive subsets. For co-occurrence clustering, repertoires with fewer than 30,000 or more than 120,000 public chains were excluded, along with a handful of repertoires with anomalous nucleotide sharing. Not all clones reach the TCRdb copy of this immuneACCESS table, which keeps in-frame sequences only. Checked studies attribute under half of the gap to unresolved V genes and leave the rest unexplained. D and trimming come from the DNA, and the V and J calls and clone size come from that table. The sample contains about 180,000 clones, 80% of them found a single time. The ten largest account for around 1.4% of the sample.

The cohort was made up of about 670 healthy bone marrow donors. At the time of sampling, all cohort members were nominally healthy, though unrecorded immune exposures were likely present. The donor was CMV seropositive and belonged to the group of 270 or so seropositive cohort members. Each donor provided a peripheral blood sample, and peripheral blood mononuclear cells were used for TCR beta sequencing. The Qiagen DNeasy Blood Extraction Kit was used to extract genomic DNA from the blood cell samples. A word on this clone: Its recognized antigen is unknown. No much larger clone exists at a distance of one base, and base qualities are not known.

The chain couples TRBV6-5 to TRBJ2-5, and the D gene may be TRBD1, 6 bases matching. The J call is uncertain, as TRBJ2-7 better fits the DNA end. Sequenced input: PBMCs. This TCR was recovered from a girl under 18 in good health and CMV-seropositive. The CDR3: CASTRGDEQYF. The DNA sequence is TGTGCCAGCACCAGGGGTGACGAGCAGTACTTC.